The 6 T cell receptor beta chains in this list originate from one sample, sequenced in a study of cytomegalovirus exposure and HLA in healthy donors. In the PCR, 60 Vbeta and 13 Jbeta primers were used. Clones were read by immunoSEQ multiplex PCR, and TCRdb kept only the in-frame ones, dropping some. The sample has about 170,000 clones, about three quarters seen once. The sequenced sample was PBMCs. The receptors originated from a female donor in good health and CMV-seronegative.

This clone was counted between two and nine times. The V and J genes are TRBV5-5 and TRBJ2-3; 9 nucleotides agree with TRBD1. J was trimmed by 5 bases and V by 4 bases; bases with no gene match: 11. Germline V lookup: CDR1 SGHKS, CDR2 YYEKEE (reference sequence). The CDR3 sequence is 16 residues long. This CDR3 is CASSGGDTGGLDTQYF. CDR3 DNA sequence: TGTGCCAGCAGCGGCGGGGATACAGGGGGCTTAGATACGCAGTATTTT.

The chain couples TRBV28 to TRBJ1-1; D not resolved. V lost 6 bases to trimming and J lost 3 bases, with 8 bases between them. Looked up from germline, CDR1 is MDHEN and CDR2 is SYDVKM. This CDR3 has 12 residues. The CDR3 coding sequence is TGTGCCAGCAGCCGTCGCGACACTGAAGCTTTCTTT. It is translated as CASSRRDTEAFF.

This chain's CDR3 is CASSLGPGSSYEQYF. CDR3 nucleotides: TGCGCCAGCAGCTTGGGGCCGGGAAGCTCCTACGAGCAGTACTTC. The chain is built from TRBV5-1 and TRBJ2-7; a possible D gene is TRBD2 (5 bases). CDR1 is SGHRS, CDR2 YFSETQ, per germline. The V gene lost 0 bases and the J gene lost 0 bases, with 10 bases spanning the gap. The CDR3 loop spans 15 amino acids.

The V and J genes are TRBV19 and TRBJ1-6, with TRBD1 identical over 8 bases. Germline-derived CDR1 and CDR2 are LNHDA and SQIVND (reference sequence). This CDR3 has 16 amino acids. V shed 3 bases, J shed 7 bases, and the junction held 8 bases outside the gene matches. This CDR3 is CASSIGGQALNSPLHF. The CDR3 DNA reads TGTGCCAGTAGTATTGGGGGACAGGCCCTCAATTCACCCCTCCACTTT.

This chain links TRBV5-1 with TRBJ1-1, with D tentatively TRBD1 (5 bases). The germline V gene encodes CDR1 SGHRS and CDR2 YFSETQ. The CDR3 loop spans 15 amino acids. V was pared by 2 bases and J by 0 bases, with 11 bases between. DNA of the CDR3: TGCGCCAGCAGCTTACAGGTCGGCATGAACACTGAAGCTTTCTTT. Its translation is CASSLQVGMNTEAFF.

There are a few counts of this clone. J is TRBJ1-2 and V is TRBV28; TRBD1 aligns across 7 bases. The CDR3 spans 16 residues. Per the germline V gene, CDR1 is MDHEN and CDR2 is SYDVKM. V was pared by 8 bases and J by 4 bases, with 16 bases of the junction left unmatched. Here the CDR3 reads CASSRRDSPFLYGYTF. The CDR3 DNA follows: TGTGCCAGCTCTCGCCGGGACAGCCCATTTCTCTATGGCTACACCTTC.